The following is a T cell receptor beta chain sequence with its context. Its antigen is unknown. Base qualities were left out, and no much larger clone turns up one base away. Library preparation used PCR. Instrument used: Illumina HiSeq 2500. To normalize quantification of the TCRbeta repertoire, the TCR libraries were built with molecular barcoding that relied on unique molecular identifiers. The public reads were reprocessed in TCRdb via fastp at Q25 and MiXCR, keeping in-frame beta chains. Rows merge per CDR3 protein into single entries with the most common DNA and genes. The sample table holds over 100,000 distinct CDR3 sequences, of which approximately 10% were seen once. Around 34% of the sample rests with the top ten. The record originates from a study of T-cell reconstitution after alpha-beta-depleted transplantation in children (dated by TCRdb to about 2016). For the wider study: T-cell immune reconstitution after TCRalphabeta/CD19-depleted allogeneic hematopoietic cell transplantation in children was quantitatively tracked in the study by means of TCR repertoire profiling. General findings and caveats noted by the study authors: The frequencies of hyperexpanded clones fell over the following months, and after one year, T-cell counts and TCRbeta diversity were mostly attributed to newly produced T cells. In some patients, high TCRbeta diversity at day 60 was attributed to recipient T cells and intrathymic progenitors that had survived conditioning. The apparently early alphabetaT-cell count recovery about two months after transplant was reportedly dependent on only several hundred rapidly expanded clones derived from non-depleted graft cells.

CDR1 and CDR2 are drawn from the germline V gene: SGDLS, YYNGEE. The CDR3 sequence holds 14 residues, the cysteine and phenylalanine included. Left in the record is the CDR3 DNA by itself, 42 bases read in frame from the first base. V drops 4 bases and J drops 5 bases, leaving 13 bases in between. The treatment or condition label on this specimen signifies: allogeneic hematopoietic cell transplantation with graft depleted of TCRalphabeta T cells and CD19 B cells. The transplant recipients were children given TCRalphabeta/CD19-depleted allogeneic hematopoietic cell grafts. The sequence derives from a boy younger than 10 with acute lymphoblastic leukemia, due to receive a stem cell transplant. The chain is encoded by TRBV9 joined to TRBJ2-1, with no D gene named confidently. This specimen consisted of PBMCs, obtained before TCRalphabeta/CD19-depleted stem cell transplant. The nucleotides read TGTGCCAGCAGCCCCCATCCGGCCCACAATGAGCAGTTCTTC. This codes for CASSPHPAHNEQFF.